The clone carrying this TCR beta chain occurred many times. This sample is drawn from a study of human T cells and chemical hapten exposure. TCRdb analysed the RACE reads with MiXCR anew, one entry per CDR3 protein. The sample includes approximately 370,000 distinct CDR3 sequences, approximately 5% of them seen just once. Time point reported: pre-sensitization, week 0. This sample's treatment: therapeutic diphenylcyclopropenone sensitization with weekly scalp DPC. Sequencing used whole blood, obtained in connection with sensitization to the hapten diphenylcyclopropenone (DPC). The origin of this receptor is a woman aged 18-29 years with alopecia areata. Some clones in this sample may be carry-over from other donors' samples.

The CDR3: CASSPDLSSGNTIYF. DNA for the CDR3: TGTGCCAGCTCACCCGACCTTTCCTCTGGAAACACCATATATTTT. The chain links TRBV18 to TRBJ1-3, with D uncertain. Germline CDR1 is KGHSH and CDR2 is LQKENI. This CDR3 comprises 15 residues. V was shortened by 3 bases and J by 0 bases, with 9 bases between the two germline ends.